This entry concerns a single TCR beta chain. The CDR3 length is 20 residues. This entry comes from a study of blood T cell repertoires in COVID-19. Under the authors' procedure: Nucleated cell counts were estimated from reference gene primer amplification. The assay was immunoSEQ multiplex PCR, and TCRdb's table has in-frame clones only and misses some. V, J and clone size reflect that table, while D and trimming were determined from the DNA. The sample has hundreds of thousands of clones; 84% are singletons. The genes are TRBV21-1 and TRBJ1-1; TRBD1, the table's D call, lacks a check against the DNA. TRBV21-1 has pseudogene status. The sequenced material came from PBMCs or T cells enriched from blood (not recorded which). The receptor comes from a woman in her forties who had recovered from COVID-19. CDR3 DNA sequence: TGTGCCAGCAGCAAATGGCCGGGACAGGGGGAAAATTTGGGGAACACTGAAGCTTTCTTT. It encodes CASSKWPGQGENLGNTEAFF.